This TCR beta chain was sequenced for a study of glioma-infiltrating T cells. Whole-study context: Sequencing aimed for 4.5- to 10-fold coverage of 750,000 to 1,000,000 peripheral T cells.

The CDR3 consists of 16 residues. V gave up 0 bases and J gave up 3 bases, with 12 bases separating them. Germline values: CDR1 MNHEY, CDR2 SVGEGT. On this clonotype itself: Its antigen is not identified.

Amplification of TCR alpha and beta CDR3 regions from RNA used iRepertoire nested multiplex PCR. TCRdb independently ran MiXCR on the multiplex PCR reads; one entry per CDR3 protein. This sample has a few hundred thousand distinct CDR3 sequences, with roughly two fifths found just once. Study-level findings and limits: Tissue-blood divergence was below expectation in non-neoplastic patients, above in gliomas.

This clonotype was obtained from a human donor with low-grade glioma or glioblastoma, undergoing nonglioma brain surgery, or in good health (not recorded which). The chain has TRBV6-2 or TRBV6-3 and TRBJ2-1; tentatively, D is TRBD2 (5 bases). Sequencing was carried out using glioma tissue, nonneoplastic brain tissue, or PBMCs (not recorded which). The CDR3, as DNA: TGTGCCAGCAGTTACTCCCCACTAGTGCACTACAATGAGCAGTTCTTC. Protein product: CASSYSPLVHYNEQFF.